These 6 T cell receptor beta chains were all obtained from the same sample, sequenced in a study of shared clonotypes between healthy human individuals. Libraries were prepared by immunoSEQ multiplex PCR; TCRdb keeps only in-frame clonotypes and omits some of them. This sample has 95,000 to 120,000 clones; 68% occur once, and the top ten carry approximately 24%. The sequenced sample consisted of memory CD8+ T cells sorted from blood. This sample's subset: CD45RO+ cells pooled with CCR7-negative TemRA cells. These receptors originate from a woman aged 25 to 39 in good health.

The chain employs TRBV25-1 and TRBJ1-1; 10 bases agree with TRBD1. The CDR3 spans 14 residues. V lost 7 bases, J lost 5 bases, and 7 bases stayed unmatched. Germline V gives CDR1 MGHDK, CDR2 SYGVNS. The CDR3 DNA is TGTGCCAGCAACCCGACAGGGGGCGGAACTGAAGCTTTCTTT. Translating gives CASNPTGGGTEAFF.

This clone was counted a single time. A far bigger clonotype differs at one base, so this is likely a read error. The chain joins TRBV21-1 to TRBJ1-1; the table's D gene call, TRBD1, was not cross checked with the DNA. TRBV21-1 is a pseudogene. CDR3 length: 19 residues. Written as DNA, the CDR3 is TGTGCCAGCAGCCTTCATCGTGGGACAGGTGGATTAATGAACACTGAAGCTTTCTTT. Its protein product is CASSLHRGTGGLMNTEAFF.

This chain uses TRBV29-1 with TRBJ1-2; 9 bases align to TRBD1. The V segment lost 0 bases and the J segment 4 bases; nucleotides outside the gene matches: 3. Germline loops: CDR1 SQVTM, CDR2 ANQGSEA. CDR3 length: 14 amino acids. DNA of the CDR3: TGCAGCGTTGAAGAGGGACAGGGTGGCTATGGCTACACCTTC. Translated: CSVEEGQGGYGYTF.

The gene calls are TRBV5-4 and TRBJ1-2; no clear D gene. The length of the CDR3 is 14 residues. Germline lookup yields CDR1 SGHNT and CDR2 YYREEE (reference sequence). V dropped 0 bases and J dropped 9 bases, with 15 bases sitting between them. The CDR3 coding sequence is TGTGCCAGCAGCTTGGATTCAGCCGTTCGTAGCTACACCTTC. Residues: CASSLDSAVRSYTF.

This clone was seen a handful of times. The rearrangement joins TRBV10-1 to TRBJ2-5, with D perhaps TRBD2 (5 bases). The CDR3 spans 13 residues. Deletions cut 4 bases from V and 5 bases from J, with 11 bases between. The germline V gene has CDR1 WNHNN and CDR2 SYGVQD (reference sequence). CDR3 sequence reads: CASSVTSGETQYF. The CDR3 DNA reads as TGCGCCAGCAGTGTAACTTCGGGGGAGACCCAGTACTTC.

The chain links TRBV27 to TRBJ1-2; D possibly corresponds to TRBD1 (6 bases). V lost 10 bases and J 3 bases, leaving 15 bases between the germline ends. Germline V gives CDR1 MNHEY, CDR2 SMNVEV (reference sequence). This CDR3 has 13 amino acids. This CDR3 is CATSSGTYYGYTF. The CDR3 region has the DNA TGTGCCACCTCATCCGGGACATACTATGGCTACACCTTC.